The present T cell receptor (beta chain) was sequenced within a study of blood T cell repertoires in COVID-19. The protocol was immunoSEQ multiplex PCR, while the TCRdb copy is restricted to in-frame clones and leaves out a portion. The profile shows 90,000 to 150,000 clones, 70% to 80% of them singletons. The sequencing sample was made of peripheral blood. This sequence originates from a man in his 70s with acute or convalescent COVID-19.

CDR3 bases: TGCGCCAGCAGCCACCCGGGACTAGCGGGGGGGACAGCGAACACCGGGGAGCTGTTTTTT. This sequence encodes CASSHPGLAGGTANTGELFF. The rearrangement uses TRBV4-1 and TRBJ2-2; 16 nucleotides line up with TRBD2. This CDR3 has 20 residues. V shed 3 bases, J shed 0 bases, and the junction held 7 bases outside the gene matches. Per germline, CDR1 MGHRA and CDR2 YSYEKL.